The T cell receptor (beta chain) under discussion was sequenced for a study of OX40 agonist ivuxolimab in advanced cancers. Whole-study context: Enrollees could have had prior anti-PD-1, anti-PD-L1 or anti-CTLA-4 therapy, which 40% to 45% had received.

The CDR3 has 17 amino acids. Germline V lookup: CDR1 SGHNT, CDR2 YYREEE (reference sequence). V lost 2 bases, J lost 2 bases, and 14 bases lay in between. Measured with immunoSEQ multiplex PCR; TCRdb has only the in-frame clones, and not every one. Of fewer than 90,000 clones in the sample, around nine tenths were seen once. The starting material was CD4+ or CD8+ T cells sorted from blood, obtained in a trial of the OX40 agonist ivuxolimab. This clonotype was sampled from an adult with an advanced solid tumor such as melanoma, head and neck, liver or kidney cancer. V and J are TRBV5-4 and TRBJ2-6; a possible D gene is TRBD2 (6 bases). The CDR3 DNA sequence: TGTGCCAGCAGCTTTGGGGCCCCGGGGGCTGGGGCCAACGTCCTGACTTTC. Its translation is CASSFGAPGAGANVLTF.